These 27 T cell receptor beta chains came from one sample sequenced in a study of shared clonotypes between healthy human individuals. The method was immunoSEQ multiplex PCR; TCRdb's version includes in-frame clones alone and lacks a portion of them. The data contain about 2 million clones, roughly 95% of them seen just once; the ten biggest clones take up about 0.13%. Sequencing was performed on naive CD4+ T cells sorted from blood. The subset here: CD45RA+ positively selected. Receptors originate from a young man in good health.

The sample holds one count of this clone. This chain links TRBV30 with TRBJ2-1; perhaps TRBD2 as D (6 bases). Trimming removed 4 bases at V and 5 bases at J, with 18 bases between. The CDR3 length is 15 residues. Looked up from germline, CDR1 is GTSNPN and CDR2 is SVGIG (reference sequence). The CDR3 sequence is CAWTPIAVTHNEQFF. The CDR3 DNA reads TGTGCCTGGACACCGATAGCGGTTACCCACAATGAGCAGTTCTTC.

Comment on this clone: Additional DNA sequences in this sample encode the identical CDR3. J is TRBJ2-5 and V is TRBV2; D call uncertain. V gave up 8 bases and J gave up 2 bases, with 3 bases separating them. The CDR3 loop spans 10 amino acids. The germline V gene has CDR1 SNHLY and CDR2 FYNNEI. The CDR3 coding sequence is TGTGCCAGCGCACAAGAGACCCAGTACTTC. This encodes CASAQETQYF.

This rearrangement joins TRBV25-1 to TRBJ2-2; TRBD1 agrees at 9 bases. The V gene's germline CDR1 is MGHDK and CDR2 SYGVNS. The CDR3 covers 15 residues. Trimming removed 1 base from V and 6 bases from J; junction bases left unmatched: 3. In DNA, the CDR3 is TGTGCCAGCAGTGAATGGACAGGGGACGCCGGGGAGCTGTTTTTT. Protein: CASSEWTGDAGELFF.

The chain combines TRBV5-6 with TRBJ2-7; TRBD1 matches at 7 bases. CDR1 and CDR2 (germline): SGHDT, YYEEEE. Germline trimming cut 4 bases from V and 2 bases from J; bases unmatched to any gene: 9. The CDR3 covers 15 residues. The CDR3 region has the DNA TGTGCCAGCAGCCCAGCCGGGACAGTGCCCTACGAGCAGTACTTC. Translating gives CASSPAGTVPYEQYF.

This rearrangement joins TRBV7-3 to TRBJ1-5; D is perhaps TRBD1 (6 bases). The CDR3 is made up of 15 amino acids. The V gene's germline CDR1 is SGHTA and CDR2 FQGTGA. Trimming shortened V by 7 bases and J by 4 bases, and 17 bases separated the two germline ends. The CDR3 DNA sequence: TGTGCCAGCACCGCCGACAGGCTAATGAATCAGCCCCAGCATTTT. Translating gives CASTADRLMNQPQHF. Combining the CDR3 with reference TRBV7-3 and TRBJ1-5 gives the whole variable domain GAGVSQTPSNKVTEKGKYVELRCDPISGHTALYWYRQSLGQGPEFLIYFQGTGAADDSGLPNDRFFAVRPEGSVSTLKIQRTERGDSAVYLCASTADRLMNQPQHFGDGTRLSIL.

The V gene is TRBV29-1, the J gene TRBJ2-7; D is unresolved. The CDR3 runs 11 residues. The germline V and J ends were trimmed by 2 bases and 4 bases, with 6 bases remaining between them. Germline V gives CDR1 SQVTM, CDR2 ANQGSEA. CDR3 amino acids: CSVEWLYEQYF. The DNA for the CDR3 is TGCAGCGTTGAATGGTTATACGAGCAGTACTTC.

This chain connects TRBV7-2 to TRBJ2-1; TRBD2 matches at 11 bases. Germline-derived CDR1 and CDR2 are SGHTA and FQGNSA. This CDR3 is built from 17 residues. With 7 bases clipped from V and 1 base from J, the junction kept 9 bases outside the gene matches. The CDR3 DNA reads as TGTGCCAGCACCTCCGGGACTAGCGGAAGGTCCTACAATGAGCAGTTCTTC. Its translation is CASTSGTSGRSYNEQFF.

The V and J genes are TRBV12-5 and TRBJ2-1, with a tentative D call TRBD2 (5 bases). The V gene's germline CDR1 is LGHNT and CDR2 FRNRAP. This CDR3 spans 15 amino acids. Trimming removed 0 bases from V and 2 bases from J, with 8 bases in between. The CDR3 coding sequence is TGTGCTAGTGGTTTGGTAAGGCGGGCCTACAATGAGCAGTTCTTC. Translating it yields CASGLVRRAYNEQFF. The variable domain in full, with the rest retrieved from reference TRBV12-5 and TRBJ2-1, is DARVTQTPRHKVTEMGQEVTMRCQPILGHNTVFWYRQTMMQGLELLAYFRNRAPLDDSGMPKDRFSAEMPDATLATLKIQPSEPRDSAVYFCASGLVRRAYNEQFFGPGTRLTVL.

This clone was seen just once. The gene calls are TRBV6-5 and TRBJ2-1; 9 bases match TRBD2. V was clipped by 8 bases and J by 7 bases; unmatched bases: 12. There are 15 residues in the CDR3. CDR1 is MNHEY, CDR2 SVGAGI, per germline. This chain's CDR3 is CASGYSGGLGNEQFF. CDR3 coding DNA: TGTGCCAGCGGCTATAGCGGGGGTCTGGGAAATGAGCAGTTCTTC.

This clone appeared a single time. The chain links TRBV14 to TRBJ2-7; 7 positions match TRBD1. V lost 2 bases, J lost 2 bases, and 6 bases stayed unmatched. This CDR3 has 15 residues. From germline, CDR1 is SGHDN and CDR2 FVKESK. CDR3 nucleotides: TGTGCCAGCAGCCAACCCGGGACAGCACCCTACGAGCAGTACTTC. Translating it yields CASSQPGTAPYEQYF.

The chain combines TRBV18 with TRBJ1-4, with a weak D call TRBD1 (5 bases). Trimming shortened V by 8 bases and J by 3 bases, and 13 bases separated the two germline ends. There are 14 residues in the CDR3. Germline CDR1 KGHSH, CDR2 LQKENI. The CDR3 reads CASKQGLANEKLFF. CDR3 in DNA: TGTGCCAGCAAGCAGGGATTGGCTAATGAAAAACTGTTTTTT. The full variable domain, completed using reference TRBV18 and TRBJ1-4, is NAGVMQNPRHLVRRRGQEARLRCSPMKGHSHVYWYRQLPEEGLKFMVYLQKENIIDESGMPKERFSAEFPKEGPSILRIQQVVRGDSAAYFCASKQGLANEKLFFGSGTQLSVL.

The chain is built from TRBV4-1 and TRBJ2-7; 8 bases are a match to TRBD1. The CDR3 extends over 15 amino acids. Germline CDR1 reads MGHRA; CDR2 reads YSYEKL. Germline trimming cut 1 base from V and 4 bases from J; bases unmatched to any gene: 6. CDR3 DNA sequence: TGCGCCAGCAGCCAAGGACAGGGGATCTCGTACGAGCAGTACTTC. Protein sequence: CASSQGQGISYEQYF.

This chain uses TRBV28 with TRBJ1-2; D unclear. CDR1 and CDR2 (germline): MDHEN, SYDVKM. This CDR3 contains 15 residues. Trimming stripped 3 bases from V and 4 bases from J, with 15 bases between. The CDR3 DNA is TGTGCCAGCAGTTTTTCAGGCCTCGGTGGCTATGGCTACACCTTC. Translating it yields CASSFSGLGGYGYTF.

The CDR3 loop is CASSQTPGHTSRELFF. The DNA of the CDR3 is TGCGCCAGCAGCCAAACCCCGGGACACACCAGTCGGGAGCTGTTTTTT. This rearrangement joins TRBV4-1 to TRBJ2-2, with D perhaps TRBD1 (6 bases). From germline, CDR1 is MGHRA and CDR2 YSYEKL. This CDR3 region has 16 residues. V was pared by 2 bases and J by 9 bases, with 19 bases between.

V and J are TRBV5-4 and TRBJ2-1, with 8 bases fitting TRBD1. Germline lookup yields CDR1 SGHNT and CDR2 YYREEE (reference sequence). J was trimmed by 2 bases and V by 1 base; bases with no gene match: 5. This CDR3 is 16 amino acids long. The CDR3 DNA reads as TGTGCCAGCAGCTTGCGGGCAGGGGGCACCTACAATGAGCAGTTCTTC. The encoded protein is CASSLRAGGTYNEQFF.

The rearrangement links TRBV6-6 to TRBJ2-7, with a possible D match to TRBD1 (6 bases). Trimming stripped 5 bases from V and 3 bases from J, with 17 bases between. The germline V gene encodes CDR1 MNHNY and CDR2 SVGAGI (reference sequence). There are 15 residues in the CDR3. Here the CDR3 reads CASSPDRNLLYEQYF. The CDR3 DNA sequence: TGTGCCAGCAGTCCGGACAGAAATCTACTCTACGAGCAGTACTTC.

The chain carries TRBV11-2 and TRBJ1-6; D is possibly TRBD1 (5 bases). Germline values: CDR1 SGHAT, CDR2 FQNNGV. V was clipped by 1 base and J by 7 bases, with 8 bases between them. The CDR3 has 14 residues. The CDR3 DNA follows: TGTGCCAGCAGCTTAGTAGGGACCAATTCACCCCTCCACTTT. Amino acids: CASSLVGTNSPLHF.

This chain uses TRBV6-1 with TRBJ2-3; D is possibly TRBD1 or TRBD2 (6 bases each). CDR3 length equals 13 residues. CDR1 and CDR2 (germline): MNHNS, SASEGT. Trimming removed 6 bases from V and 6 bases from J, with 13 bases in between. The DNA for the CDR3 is TGTGCCAGCAGACCGGGGGCGATCGATACGCAGTATTTT. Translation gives CASRPGAIDTQYF.

The CDR3 region has the DNA TGCGCCAGCAGCTACGGACAGGAATCCTACGAGCAGTACTTC. Amino acids: CASSYGQESYEQYF. The chain has TRBV5-1 and TRBJ2-7; 7 bases align to TRBD1. Germline V gives CDR1 SGHRS, CDR2 YFSETQ. With 3 bases clipped from V and 1 base from J, the junction kept 4 bases outside the gene matches. The length of the CDR3 is 14 residues.

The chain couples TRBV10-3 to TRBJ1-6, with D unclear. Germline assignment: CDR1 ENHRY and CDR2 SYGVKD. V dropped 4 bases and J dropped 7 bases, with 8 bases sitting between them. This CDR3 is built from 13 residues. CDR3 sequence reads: CAISGPENSPLHF. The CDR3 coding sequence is TGTGCCATCAGTGGGCCAGAAAATTCACCCCTCCACTTT.

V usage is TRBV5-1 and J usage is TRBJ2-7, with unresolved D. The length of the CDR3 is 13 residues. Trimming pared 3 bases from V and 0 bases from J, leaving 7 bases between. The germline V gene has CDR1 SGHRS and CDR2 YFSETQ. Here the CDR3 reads CASSSDASYEQYF. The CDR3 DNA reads TGCGCCAGCAGCTCGGACGCCTCCTACGAGCAGTACTTC.

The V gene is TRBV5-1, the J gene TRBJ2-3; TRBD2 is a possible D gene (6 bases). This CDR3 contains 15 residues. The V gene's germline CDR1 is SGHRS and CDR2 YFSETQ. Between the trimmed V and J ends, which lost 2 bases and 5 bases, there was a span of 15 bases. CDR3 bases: TGCGCCAGCAGCTTATACGGAGGGCTGGTAGATACGCAGTATTTT. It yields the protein CASSLYGGLVDTQYF.

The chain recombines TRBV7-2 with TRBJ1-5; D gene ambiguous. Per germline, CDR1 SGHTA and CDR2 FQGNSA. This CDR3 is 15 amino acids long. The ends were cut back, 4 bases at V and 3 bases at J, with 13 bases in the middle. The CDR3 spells CASSSSIGANQPQHF. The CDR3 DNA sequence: TGTGCCAGCAGCTCGTCGATAGGCGCCAATCAGCCCCAGCATTTT.

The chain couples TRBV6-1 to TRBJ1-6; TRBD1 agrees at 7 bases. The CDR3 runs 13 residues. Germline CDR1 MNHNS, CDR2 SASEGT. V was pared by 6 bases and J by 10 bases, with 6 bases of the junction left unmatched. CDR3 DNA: TGTGCCAGCAGGGAGGGGGCGCAGTCACCCCTCCACTTT. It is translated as CASREGAQSPLHF.

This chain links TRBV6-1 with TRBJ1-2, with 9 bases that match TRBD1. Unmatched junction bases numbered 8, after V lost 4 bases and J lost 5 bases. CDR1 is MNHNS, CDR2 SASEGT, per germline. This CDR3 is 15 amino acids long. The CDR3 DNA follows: TGTGCCAGCAGTGGCTACAGGGGGCGAAGGTATGGCTACACCTTC. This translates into CASSGYRGRRYGYTF.

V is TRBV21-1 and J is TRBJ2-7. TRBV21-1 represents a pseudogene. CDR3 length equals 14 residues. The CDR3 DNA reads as TGTGCCAGCAGCAAAGCGCTTAACTCCTACGAGCAGTACTTC. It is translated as CASSKALNSYEQYF.

The CDR3 loop reads CASSPWTEYNEQFF. The CDR3 nucleotides read TGTGCCAGCAGTCCTTGGACAGAATACAATGAGCAGTTCTTC. V gene TRBV2 combines with J gene TRBJ2-1, with a weak D call TRBD1 (6 bases). From germline, CDR1 is SNHLY and CDR2 FYNNEI. The CDR3 is made up of 14 amino acids. V shed 5 bases and J shed 4 bases, with 12 bases lying between them.